This T cell receptor beta chain stems from a study of T cell responses to AZD1222 COVID-19 vaccine. Study-level points and caveats: Spike-specific TCR breadth and depth both grew after two AZD1222 doses. Clonal diversity may have been underestimated, and the donors were mostly white British, with more females than males.

Profiling relied on immunoSEQ multiplex PCR, and the TCRdb table lists in-frame clones only, not all of them. The sample has roughly 100,000 clones, about 94% seen once; the top ten hold approximately 2.2%. The length of the CDR3 is 14 residues. The germline CDR1 and CDR2 sequences are MNHEY and SVGAGI. The V gene lost 2 bases and the J gene lost 4 bases, with 9 bases spanning the gap. As for this clone: What it binds is unknown.

The source is an adult in good health. The J gene is TRBJ2-1, the V gene TRBV6-5; D remains unclear. The sequencing here drew on peripheral blood, taken on day 0 of AZD1222 vaccination. The CDR3, as DNA: TGTGCCAGCAGTTACGGGGATAGATACAATGAGCAGTTCTTC. Protein product: CASSYGDRYNEQFF.